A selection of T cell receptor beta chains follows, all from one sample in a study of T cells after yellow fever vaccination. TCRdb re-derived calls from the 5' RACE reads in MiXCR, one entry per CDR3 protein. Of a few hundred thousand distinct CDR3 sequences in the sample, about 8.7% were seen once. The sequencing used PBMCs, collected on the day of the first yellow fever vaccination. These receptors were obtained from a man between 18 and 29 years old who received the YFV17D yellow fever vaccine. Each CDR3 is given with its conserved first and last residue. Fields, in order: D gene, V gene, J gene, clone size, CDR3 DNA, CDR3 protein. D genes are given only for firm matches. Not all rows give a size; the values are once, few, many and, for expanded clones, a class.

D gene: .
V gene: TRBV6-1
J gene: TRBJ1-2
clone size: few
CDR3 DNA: TGTGCCAGCAATCGGGACGTCGCCGGCTACACCTTC
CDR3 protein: CASNRDVAGYTF

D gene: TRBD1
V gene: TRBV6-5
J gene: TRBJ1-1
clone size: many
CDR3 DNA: TGTGCCAGCAGTTACTCGACAGGGAGAGCTGAAGCTTTCTTT
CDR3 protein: CASSYSTGRAEAFF

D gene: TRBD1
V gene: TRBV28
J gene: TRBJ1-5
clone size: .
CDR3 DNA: TGTGCCAGCAGGCCTCCCGGGACAGGGGGACTTACTCAGCCCCAGCATTTT
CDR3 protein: CASRPPGTGGLTQPQHF

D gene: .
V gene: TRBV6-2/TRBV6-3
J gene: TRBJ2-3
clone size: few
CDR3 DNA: TGTGCCAGCAGTAGTATCCCCGAGACGCAGTATTTT
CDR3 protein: CASSSIPETQYF

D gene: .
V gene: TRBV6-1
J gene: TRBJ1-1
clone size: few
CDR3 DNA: TGTGCCAGCGCTCCCTGGGGCGCTGAAGCTTTCTTT
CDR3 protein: CASAPWGAEAFF

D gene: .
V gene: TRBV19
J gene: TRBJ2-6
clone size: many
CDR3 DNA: TGTGCCAGTACCATCTCTGGGGCCAACGTCCTGACTTTC
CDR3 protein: CASTISGANVLTF

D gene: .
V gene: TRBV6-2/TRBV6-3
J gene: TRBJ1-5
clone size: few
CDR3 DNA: TGTGCCAGCGGGACCGGGACGTTCAGTCAGCCCCAGCATTTT
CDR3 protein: CASGTGTFSQPQHF

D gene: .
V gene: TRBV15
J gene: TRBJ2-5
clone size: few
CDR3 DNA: TGTGCCACCAGCTCTTCGGACATCCCGGGGGAGACCCAGTACTTC
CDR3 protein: CATSSSDIPGETQYF

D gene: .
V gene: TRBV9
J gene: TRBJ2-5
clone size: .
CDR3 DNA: TGTGCCAGCAGCGTAGGAGGGGGGCTACAAGAGACCCAGTACTTC
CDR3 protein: CASSVGGGLQETQYF

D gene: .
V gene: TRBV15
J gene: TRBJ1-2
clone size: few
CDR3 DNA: TGTGCCACCACCCAGGACAGAAACTATGGCTACACCTTC
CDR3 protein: CATTQDRNYGYTF

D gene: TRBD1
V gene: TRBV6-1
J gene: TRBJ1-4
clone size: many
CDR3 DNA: TGTGCCAGCAGTCCGGACAGGGCACGCACTAATGAAAAACTGTTTTTT
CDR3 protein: CASSPDRARTNEKLFF

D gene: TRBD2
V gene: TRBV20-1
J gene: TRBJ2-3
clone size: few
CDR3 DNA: TGCAGTGCTAGAGCGGGGGTCGGAAGCGGGGGGTGGACAGATACGCAGTATTTT
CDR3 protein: CSARAGVGSGGWTDTQYF

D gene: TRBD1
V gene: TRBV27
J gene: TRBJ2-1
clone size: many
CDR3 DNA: TGTGCCAGCAGTGAGGGACAGGGGGTCAATGAGCAGTTCTTC
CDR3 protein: CASSEGQGVNEQFF

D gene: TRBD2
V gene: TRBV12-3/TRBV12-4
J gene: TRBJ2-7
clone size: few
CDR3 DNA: TGTGCCAGCAGCCAGCTGGCGGGGGTAATGGACGAGCAGTACTTC
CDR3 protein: CASSQLAGVMDEQYF

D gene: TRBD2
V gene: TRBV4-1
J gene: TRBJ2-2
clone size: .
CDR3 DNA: TGCGCCAGCAGCCCCGGGACTAGCGGGGGGGGGGAGCTGTTTTTT
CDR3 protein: CASSPGTSGGGELFF

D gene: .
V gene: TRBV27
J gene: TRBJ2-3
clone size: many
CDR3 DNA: TGTGCCAGCAGCTCTGGGTGGGATACGCAGTATTTT
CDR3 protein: CASSSGWDTQYF

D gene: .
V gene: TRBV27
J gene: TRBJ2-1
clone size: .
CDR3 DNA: TGTGCCAGCAGGAGGGGCGGGACTCTTCACCCCACCTCCTACAATGAGCAGTTCTTC
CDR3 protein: CASRRGGTLHPTSYNEQFF

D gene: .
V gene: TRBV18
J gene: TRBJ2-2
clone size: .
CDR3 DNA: TGTGCCAGCTCATCCTTAGATGGGGCCGCCGGGGAGCTGTTTTTT
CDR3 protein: CASSSLDGAAGELFF

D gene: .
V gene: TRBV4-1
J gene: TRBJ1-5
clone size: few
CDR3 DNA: TGCGCCAGCAGCCAAGATATCAGGGGAGTTGGCAATCAGCCCCAGCATTTT
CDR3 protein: CASSQDIRGVGNQPQHF

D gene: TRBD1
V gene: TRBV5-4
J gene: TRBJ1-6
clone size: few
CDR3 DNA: TGTGCCAGCAGCTTTGACAGGGGGGGTAATTCACCCCTCCACTTT
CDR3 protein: CASSFDRGGNSPLHF

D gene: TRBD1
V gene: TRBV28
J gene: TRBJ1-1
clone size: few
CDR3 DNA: TGTGCCAGCGCGACAGGGTCCACTGAAGCTTTCTTT
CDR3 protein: CASATGSTEAFF

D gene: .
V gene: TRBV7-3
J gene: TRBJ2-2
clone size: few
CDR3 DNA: TGTGCCAGCAGCCCCGGACACGTACCAACCGGGGAGCTGTTTTTT
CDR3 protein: CASSPGHVPTGELFF

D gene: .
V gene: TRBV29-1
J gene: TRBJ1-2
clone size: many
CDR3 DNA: TGCAGCGTTATAAACCTTAACTATGGCTACACCTTC
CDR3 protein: CSVINLNYGYTF

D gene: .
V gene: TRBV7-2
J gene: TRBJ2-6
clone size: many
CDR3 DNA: TGTGCCAGCAGTTTGGCGGGGACTGGGGCCAACGTCCTGACTTTC
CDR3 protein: CASSLAGTGANVLTF

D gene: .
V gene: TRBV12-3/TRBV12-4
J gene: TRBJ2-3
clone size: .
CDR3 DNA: TGTGCCAGCAGTTTCCCTCGAGATACGCAGTATTTT
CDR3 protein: CASSFPRDTQYF

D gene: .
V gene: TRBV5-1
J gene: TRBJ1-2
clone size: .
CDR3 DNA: TGCGCCAGCAACTCAGGAGATAACTATGGCTACACCTTC
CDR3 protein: CASNSGDNYGYTF

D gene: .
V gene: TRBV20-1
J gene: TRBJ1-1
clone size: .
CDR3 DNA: TGCTGTGCCCTTGAGTCAGGGCCTAGGATGAACACTGAAGCTTTCTTT
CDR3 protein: CCALESGPRMNTEAFF

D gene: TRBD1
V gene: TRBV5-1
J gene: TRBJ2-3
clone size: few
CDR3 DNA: TGCGCCAGCAGGATCACATGGGACAGGGTCGCAGATACGCAGTATTTT
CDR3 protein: CASRITWDRVADTQYF

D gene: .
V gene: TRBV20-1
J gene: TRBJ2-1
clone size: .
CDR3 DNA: TGCAGTGCTACCCACTACAATGAGCAGTTCTTC
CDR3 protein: CSATHYNEQFF

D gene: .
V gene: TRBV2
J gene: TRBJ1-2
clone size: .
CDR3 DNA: TGTGCCAGCAGTGAAGACGGGCAGGGGTTCTATGGCTACACCTTC
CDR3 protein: CASSEDGQGFYGYTF

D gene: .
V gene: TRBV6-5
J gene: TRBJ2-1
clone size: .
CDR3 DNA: TGTGCCAGCAGACCCAGGGCCTCCTACAATGAGCAGTTCTTC
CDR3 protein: CASRPRASYNEQFF

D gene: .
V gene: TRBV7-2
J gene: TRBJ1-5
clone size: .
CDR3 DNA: TGTGCCAGCAGCATCACAGGAGTCAATCAGCCCCAGCATTTT
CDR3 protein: CASSITGVNQPQHF

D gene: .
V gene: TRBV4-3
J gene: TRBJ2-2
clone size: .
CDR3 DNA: TGCGCCAGCAGCCAGTCGCAAAACACCGGGGAGCTGTTTTTT
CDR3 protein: CASSQSQNTGELFF

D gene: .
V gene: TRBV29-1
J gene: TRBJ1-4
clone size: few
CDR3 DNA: TGCAGCGTTTTGGACAGCCCCGAGGCTAATGAAAAACTGTTTTTT
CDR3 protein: CSVLDSPEANEKLFF

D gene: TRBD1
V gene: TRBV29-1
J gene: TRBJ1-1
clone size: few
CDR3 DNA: TGCAGCGTAGGCCCAGGGGGCCGGACTGAAGCTTTCTTT
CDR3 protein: CSVGPGGRTEAFF

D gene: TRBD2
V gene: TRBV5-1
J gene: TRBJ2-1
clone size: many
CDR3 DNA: TGCGCCAGCAGCTCCCCCGGGACTAGCGGGTTCAATGAGCAGTTCTTC
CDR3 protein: CASSSPGTSGFNEQFF

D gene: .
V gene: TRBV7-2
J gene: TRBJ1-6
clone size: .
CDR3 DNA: TGTGCCAGCAGCCCCCGACAGCCCTCCTATAATTCACCCCTCCACTTT
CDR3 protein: CASSPRQPSYNSPLHF

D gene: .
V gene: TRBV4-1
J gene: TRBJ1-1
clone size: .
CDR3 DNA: TGCGCCAGCAGCCAAGGTAAGGGAATGAACACTGAAGCTTTCTTT
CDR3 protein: CASSQGKGMNTEAFF

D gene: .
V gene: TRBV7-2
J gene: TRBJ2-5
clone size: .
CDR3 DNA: TGTGCCAGCAGCCCGGGGGCGCGGGGAGAGACCCAGTACTTC
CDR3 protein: CASSPGARGETQYF

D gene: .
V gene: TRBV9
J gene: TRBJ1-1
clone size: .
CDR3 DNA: TGTGCCAGCAGCGTCAGACCCTCGGGGGGGAAAGACACTGAAGCTTTCTTT
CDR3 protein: CASSVRPSGGKDTEAFF